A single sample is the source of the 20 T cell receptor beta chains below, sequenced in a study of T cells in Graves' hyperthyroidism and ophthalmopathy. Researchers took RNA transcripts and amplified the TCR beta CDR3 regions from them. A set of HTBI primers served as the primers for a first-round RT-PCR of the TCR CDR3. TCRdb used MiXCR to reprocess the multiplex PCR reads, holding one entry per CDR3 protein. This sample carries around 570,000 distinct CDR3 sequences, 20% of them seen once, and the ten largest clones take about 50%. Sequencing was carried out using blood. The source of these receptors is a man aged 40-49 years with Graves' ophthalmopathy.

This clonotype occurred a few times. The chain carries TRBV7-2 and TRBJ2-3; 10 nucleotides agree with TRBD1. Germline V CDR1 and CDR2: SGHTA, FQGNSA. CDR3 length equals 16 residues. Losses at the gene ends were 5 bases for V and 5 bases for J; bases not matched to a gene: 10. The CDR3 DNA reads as TGTGCCAGCAGCCGAGGGACAGGGGCCGGAGTAGATACGCAGTATTTT. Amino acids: CASSRGTGAGVDTQYF. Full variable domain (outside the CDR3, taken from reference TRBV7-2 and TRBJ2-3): GAGVSQSPSNKVTEKGKDVELRCDPISGHTALYWYRQSLGQGLEFLIYFQGNSAPDKSGLPSDRFSAERTGGSVSTLTIQRTQQEDSAVYLCASSRGTGAGVDTQYFGPGTRLTVL.

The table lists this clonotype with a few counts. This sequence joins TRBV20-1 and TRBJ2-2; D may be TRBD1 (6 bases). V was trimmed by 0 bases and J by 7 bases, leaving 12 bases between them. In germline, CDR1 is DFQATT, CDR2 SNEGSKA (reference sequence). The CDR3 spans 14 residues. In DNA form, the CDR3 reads TGCAGTGCTAGAGATTACAAGGGGGTCGGGGAGCTGTTTTTT. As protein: CSARDYKGVGELFF.

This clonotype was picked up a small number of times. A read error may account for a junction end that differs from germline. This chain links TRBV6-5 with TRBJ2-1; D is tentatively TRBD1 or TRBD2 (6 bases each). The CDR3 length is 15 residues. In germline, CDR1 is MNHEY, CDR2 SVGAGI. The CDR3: CASSDSNRGRNEQFF. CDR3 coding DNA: TGTGCCAGCAGTGACTCGAATAGGGGGAGGAATGAGCAGTTCTTC.

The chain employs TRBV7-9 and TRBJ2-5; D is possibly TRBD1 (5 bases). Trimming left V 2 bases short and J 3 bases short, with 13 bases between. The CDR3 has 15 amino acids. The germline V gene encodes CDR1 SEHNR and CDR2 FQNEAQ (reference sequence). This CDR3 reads CASSLPRAGKETQYF. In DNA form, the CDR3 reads TGTGCCAGCAGCTTACCCCGGGCAGGGAAAGAGACCCAGTACTTC.

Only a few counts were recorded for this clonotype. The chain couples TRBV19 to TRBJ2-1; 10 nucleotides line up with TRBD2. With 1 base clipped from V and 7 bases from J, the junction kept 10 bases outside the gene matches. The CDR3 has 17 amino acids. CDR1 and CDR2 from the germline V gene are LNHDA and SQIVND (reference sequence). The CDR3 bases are TGTGCCAGTAGTATAGGAAGATTAGCGGGAGGAGATAATGAGCAGTTCTTC. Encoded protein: CASSIGRLAGGDNEQFF.

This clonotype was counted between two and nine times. The CDR3 loop reads CSASPKTSWQETQYF. DNA of the CDR3: TGCAGTGCTAGCCCAAAGACTAGTTGGCAAGAGACCCAGTACTTC. The V call is TRBV20-1, the J call TRBJ2-5; possibly TRBD2 for D (6 bases). V was cut by 3 bases and J by 2 bases, with 16 bases left in between. The CDR3 is 15 residues long. Germline CDR1 is DFQATT and CDR2 is SNEGSKA (reference sequence).

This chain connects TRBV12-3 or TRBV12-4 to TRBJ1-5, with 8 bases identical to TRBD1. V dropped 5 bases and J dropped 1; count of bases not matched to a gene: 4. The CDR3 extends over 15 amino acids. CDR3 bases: TGTGCCAGCAGTAGAAGGACAGGGAGCAATCAGCCCCAGCATTTT. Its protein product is CASSRRTGSNQPQHF.

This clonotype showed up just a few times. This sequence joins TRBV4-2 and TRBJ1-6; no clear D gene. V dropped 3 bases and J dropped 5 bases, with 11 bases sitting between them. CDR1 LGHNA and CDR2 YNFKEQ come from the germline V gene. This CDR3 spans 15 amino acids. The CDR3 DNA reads TGTGCCAGCAGCCAGACGGTCAGCGATAATTCACCCCTCCACTTT. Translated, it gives CASSQTVSDNSPLHF.

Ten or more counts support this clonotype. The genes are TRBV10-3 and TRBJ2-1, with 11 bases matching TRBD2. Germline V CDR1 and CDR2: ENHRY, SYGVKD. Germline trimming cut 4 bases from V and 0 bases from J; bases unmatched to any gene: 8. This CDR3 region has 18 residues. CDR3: CAISGGLAGLSSYNEQFF. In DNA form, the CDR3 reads TGTGCCATCAGTGGAGGACTAGCGGGCCTCAGCTCCTACAATGAGCAGTTCTTC.

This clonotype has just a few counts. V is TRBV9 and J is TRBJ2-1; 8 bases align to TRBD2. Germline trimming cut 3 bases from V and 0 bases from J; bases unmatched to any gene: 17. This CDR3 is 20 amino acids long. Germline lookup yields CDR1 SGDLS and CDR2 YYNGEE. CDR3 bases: TGTGCCAGCAGCGGGGGGACGGGGGGGCGCCACTCGAGCTCCTACAATGAGCAGTTCTTC. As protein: CASSGGTGGRHSSSYNEQFF.

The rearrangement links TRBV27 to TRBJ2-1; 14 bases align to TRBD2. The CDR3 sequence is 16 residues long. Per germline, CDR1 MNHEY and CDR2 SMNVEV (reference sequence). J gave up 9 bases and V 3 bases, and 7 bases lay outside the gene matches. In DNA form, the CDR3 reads TGTGCCAGCAGTTTCCCCGGGACTAGCGGGAGAGGTGAGCAGTTCTTC. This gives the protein CASSFPGTSGRGEQFF.

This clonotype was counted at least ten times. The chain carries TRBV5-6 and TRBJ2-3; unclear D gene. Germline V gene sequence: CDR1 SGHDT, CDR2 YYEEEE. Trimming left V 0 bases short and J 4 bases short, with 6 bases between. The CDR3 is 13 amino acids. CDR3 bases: TGTGCCAGCAGCTTGGATCGGGCAGATACGCAGTATTTT. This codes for CASSLDRADTQYF.

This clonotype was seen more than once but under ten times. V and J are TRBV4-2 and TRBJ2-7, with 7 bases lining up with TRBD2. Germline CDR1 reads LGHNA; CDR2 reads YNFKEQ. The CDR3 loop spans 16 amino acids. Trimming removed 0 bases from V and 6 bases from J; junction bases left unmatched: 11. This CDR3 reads CASSQDPGRAESEQYF. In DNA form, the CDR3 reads TGTGCCAGCAGCCAAGATCCGGGGAGGGCTGAGAGCGAGCAGTACTTC.

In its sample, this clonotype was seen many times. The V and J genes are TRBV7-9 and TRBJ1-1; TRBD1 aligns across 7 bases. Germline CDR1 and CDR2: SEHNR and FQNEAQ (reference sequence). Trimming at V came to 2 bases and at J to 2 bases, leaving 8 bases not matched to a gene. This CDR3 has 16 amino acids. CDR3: CASSLWKRGRNTEAFF. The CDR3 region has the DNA TGTGCCAGCAGCTTATGGAAAAGGGGGCGCAACACTGAAGCTTTCTTT.

CDR3 in DNA: TGCGCCAGCAGAAGGACAGGGGGAGATACGCAGTATTTT. Its protein product is CASRRTGGDTQYF. The V and J genes are TRBV5-1 and TRBJ2-3; the match to TRBD1 covers 10 bases. Germline CDR1 SGHRS, CDR2 YFSETQ. V lost 5 bases to trimming and J lost 5 bases; unmatched junction nucleotides: 2. CDR3 length equals 13 residues. The full variable domain, completed using reference TRBV5-1 and TRBJ2-3, is KAGVTQTPRYLIKTRGQQVTLSCSPISGHRSVSWYQQTPGQGLQFLFEYFSETQRNKGNFPGRFSGRQFSNSRSEMNVSTLELGDSALYLCASRRTGGDTQYFGPGTRLTVL.

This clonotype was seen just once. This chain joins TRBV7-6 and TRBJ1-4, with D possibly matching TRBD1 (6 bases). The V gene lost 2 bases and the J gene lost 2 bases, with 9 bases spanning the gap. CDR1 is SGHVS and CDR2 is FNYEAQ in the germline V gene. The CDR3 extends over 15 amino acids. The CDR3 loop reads CASSLSQGTNEKLFF. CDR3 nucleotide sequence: TGTGCCAGCAGCTTATCGCAGGGGACTAATGAAAAACTGTTTTTT.

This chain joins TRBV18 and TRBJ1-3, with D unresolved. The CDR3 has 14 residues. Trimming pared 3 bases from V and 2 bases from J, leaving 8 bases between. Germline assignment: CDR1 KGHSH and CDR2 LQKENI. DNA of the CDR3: TGTGCCAGCTCACCGACCCCCGCTGGAAACACCATATATTTT. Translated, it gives CASSPTPAGNTIYF.

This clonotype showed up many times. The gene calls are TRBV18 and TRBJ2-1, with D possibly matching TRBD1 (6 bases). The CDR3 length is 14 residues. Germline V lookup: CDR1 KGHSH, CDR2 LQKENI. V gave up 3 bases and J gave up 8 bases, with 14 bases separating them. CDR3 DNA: TGTGCCAGCTCACCGACAGGTAATGGACATGAGCAGTTCTTC. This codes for CASSPTGNGHEQFF.

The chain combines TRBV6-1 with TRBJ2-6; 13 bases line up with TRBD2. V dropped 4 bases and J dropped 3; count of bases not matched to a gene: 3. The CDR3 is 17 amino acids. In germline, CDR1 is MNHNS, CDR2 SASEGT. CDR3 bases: TGTGCCAGCAGTGTACTAGCGGGAGGGGGTGGGGCCAACGTCCTGACTTTC. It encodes CASSVLAGGGGANVLTF.

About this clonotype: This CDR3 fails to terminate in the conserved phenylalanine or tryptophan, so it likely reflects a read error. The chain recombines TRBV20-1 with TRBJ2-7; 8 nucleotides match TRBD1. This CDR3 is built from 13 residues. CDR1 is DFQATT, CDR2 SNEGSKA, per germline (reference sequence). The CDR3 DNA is TGCAGCGTTGAAGGGGACAGGTCCTACGAGCAGTACCTC. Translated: CSVEGDRSYEQYL.